The rows below give T cell receptor beta chains drawn from one sample of a study of CD8 T cells in Susac syndrome. TCRdb ran MiXCR on the immunoSEQ multiplex PCR reads and lists one entry per CDR3 protein. This repertoire shows under 200,000 distinct CDR3 sequences, about 91% found once; its top ten account for 0.075% to 0.095%. Sequencing used CD4+ T cells from PBMCs. The receptors were sampled from a human donor with Susac syndrome. Each CDR3 is given with its conserved first and last residue. A D gene is named only where the DNA matches it firmly.

j_call,v_call,d_call,cdr3_aa,cdr3_nt
TRBJ1-1,TRBV5-4,.,CASSLSPDSEAFF,TGTGCCAGCAGCTTGTCCCCTGACAGTGAAGCTTTCTTT
TRBJ1-2,TRBV12-3/TRBV12-4,.,CASSAARPLLSGTF,TGTGCCAGCAGTGCGGCCAGGCCCTTATTATCTGGCACCTTC
TRBJ2-7,TRBV19,TRBD1,CASGRTGGGEQYF,TGTGCCAGTGGAAGGACAGGGGGCGGCGAGCAGTACTTC
TRBJ2-5,TRBV29-1,.,CSVLDSQETQYF,TGCAGCGTCCTGGACAGCCAAGAGACCCAGTACTTC
TRBJ2-5,TRBV28,TRBD2,CASSSVRGETQYF,TGTGCCAGCAGTTCCGTGCGGGGGGAGACCCAGTACTTC
TRBJ2-6,TRBV5-1,TRBD1,CASSSDRTNSGANVLTF,TGCGCCAGCAGCTCGGACAGGACCAACTCTGGGGCCAACGTCCTGACTTTC
TRBJ1-5,TRBV19,.,CASTGGNQPQHF,TGTGCCAGTACTGGGGGAAATCAGCCCCAGCATTTT
TRBJ2-1,TRBV29-1,TRBD1,CSVGTGMGNEQFF,TGCAGCGTGGGGACAGGGATGGGCAATGAGCAGTTCTTC
TRBJ2-4,TRBV5-1,TRBD2,CASSDPSGSPIQYF,TGCGCCAGCAGCGACCCTAGCGGGAGTCCCATTCAGTACTTC
TRBJ2-3,TRBV10-3,.,CAISESSQVGVDTQYF,TGTGCCATCAGTGAGTCTAGTCAAGTCGGGGTGGATACGCAGTATTTT